The 23 T cell receptor beta chains below were found in one sample sequenced in a study of glioma-infiltrating T cells after dendritic cell vaccination. The time point is: after dendritic cell vaccination, including at tumor progression/relapse. TCRdb's table, derived via immunoSEQ multiplex PCR, lists solely in-frame clones and lacks some. Here the sample spans around 78,000 clones, 85% being singletons. This specimen consisted of blood, obtained after dendritic cell vaccination. Every receptor here comes from a human donor with glioblastoma.

The chain couples TRBV6-1 to TRBJ2-1, with TRBD1 as a possible D gene (6 bases). There are 15 residues in the CDR3. V lost 4 bases and J 7 bases, leaving 17 bases between the germline ends. From germline, CDR1 is MNHNS and CDR2 SASEGT. The CDR3 loop reads CASSGGSLRGNEQFF. In nucleotides, the CDR3 is TGTGCCAGCAGTGGGGGTAGCCTGAGGGGGAATGAGCAGTTCTTC.

The genes are TRBV5-1 and TRBJ2-3, with 10 bases aligning to TRBD2. This CDR3 contains 14 residues. Germline CDR1 and CDR2: SGHRS and YFSETQ. With V trimmed by 3 bases and J by 6 bases, 4 bases remained unmatched. The CDR3 DNA reads TGCGCCAGCAGCTCTCCTAGCGGGGGTGATACGCAGTATTTT. Its translation is CASSSPSGGDTQYF.

The rearrangement links TRBV6-1 to TRBJ2-7, with D tentatively TRBD1 (6 bases). This CDR3 spans 15 amino acids. Germline CDR1 reads MNHNS; CDR2 reads SASEGT. Between the trimmed V and J ends, which lost 5 bases and 0 bases, there was a span of 14 bases. The CDR3 loop reads CASSQLQGFSYEQYF. Here the CDR3 DNA reads TGTGCCAGCAGTCAACTTCAGGGGTTCTCCTACGAGCAGTACTTC.

The chain combines TRBV18 with TRBJ2-1, with 10 positions matching TRBD2. Germline V CDR1 and CDR2: KGHSH, LQKENI. The CDR3 sequence is 14 residues long. J was trimmed by 6 bases and V by 3 bases; bases with no gene match: 2. CDR3 amino acids: CASSPSGRGNEQFF. Here the CDR3 DNA reads TGTGCCAGCTCACCCAGCGGGAGGGGCAATGAGCAGTTCTTC.

The V call is TRBV2, the J call TRBJ2-7; 12 nucleotides line up with TRBD2. Per germline, CDR1 SNHLY and CDR2 FYNNEI. Trimming took 7 bases from V and 3 from J; bases not matched to a gene: 10. The CDR3 runs 16 residues. This CDR3 reads CASMRPSGRAVYEQYF. The CDR3 DNA is TGTGCCAGCATGCGCCCTAGCGGGAGGGCGGTCTACGAGCAGTACTTC.

This chain uses TRBV7-9 with TRBJ2-7; 8 bases fit TRBD2. The germline CDR1 and CDR2 sequences are SEHNR and FQNEAQ (reference sequence). Trimming removed 5 bases from V and 2 bases from J; junction bases left unmatched: 14. The CDR3 has 17 amino acids. The CDR3 nucleotides are TGTGCCAGCAGCCTCGTCGGGGGGGGCCGGAATGCCTACGAGCAGTACTTC. It encodes CASSLVGGGRNAYEQYF.

This clone was counted a single time. The chain carries TRBV5-4 and TRBJ2-7, with TRBD2 matching over 9 bases. The CDR3 length is 15 residues. Germline values: CDR1 SGHNT, CDR2 YYREEE (reference sequence). Germline trimming cut 1 base from V and 9 bases from J; bases unmatched to any gene: 11. In nucleotides, the CDR3 is TGTGCCAGCAGCTTGATGACTAGCGGAACGTTAGGGCAGTACTTC. Translating it yields CASSLMTSGTLGQYF.

The chain employs TRBV2 and TRBJ2-7, with a possible D match to TRBD2 (7 bases). CDR1 is SNHLY, CDR2 FYNNEI, per germline. The V and J ends lost 0 bases and 7 bases respectively, with 19 bases between them. CDR3 length equals 16 residues. CDR3 residues: CASSEALTGGGWEQYF. CDR3 bases: TGTGCCAGCAGTGAAGCGCTTACTGGGGGGGGCTGGGAGCAGTACTTC. Supplemented by reference TRBV2 and TRBJ2-7, the full variable domain reads EPEVTQTPSHQVTQMGQEVILRCVPISNHLYFYWYRQILGQKVEFLVSFYNNEISEKSEIFDDQFSVERPDGSNFTLKIRSTKLEDSAMYFCASSEALTGGGWEQYFGPGTRLTVT.

The J gene is TRBJ2-7, the V gene TRBV6-5; D not resolved. The CDR3 is 14 residues long. Germline-derived CDR1 and CDR2 are MNHEY and SVGAGI. The V end was cut by 7 bases, the J end by 0 bases, with 13 bases between. CDR3 bases: TGTGCCAGCATGCCCGGGTGGTCCTCCTACGAGCAGTACTTC. Translating gives CASMPGWSSYEQYF.

The rearrangement joins TRBV30 to TRBJ1-1; the D gene is possibly TRBD1 (5 bases). V lost 2 bases and J lost 1, with 8 bases in between. The germline gives CDR1 GTSNPN, CDR2 SVGIG (reference sequence). The CDR3 consists of 13 residues. CDR3 amino acids: CAWSLDRNTEAFF. CDR3 nucleotide sequence: TGTGCCTGGAGTTTAGACAGGAACACTGAAGCTTTCTTT.

CDR3 sequence: CASSQGTGAEAFF. The DNA of the CDR3 is TGTGCCAGCAGCCAGGGGACAGGGGCTGAAGCTTTCTTT. J is TRBJ1-1 and V is TRBV5-4; 10 bases are a match to TRBD1. Looked up from germline, CDR1 is SGHNT and CDR2 is YYREEE (reference sequence). Trimming removed 4 bases from V and 6 bases from J; junction bases left unmatched: 3. CDR3 length: 13 residues.

Worth noting for this clone: Other DNA sequences from this sample encode an identical CDR3 as well. The J gene is TRBJ2-7, the V gene TRBV9, with D perhaps TRBD1 (6 bases). From germline, CDR1 is SGDLS and CDR2 YYNGEE. The CDR3 is 19 amino acids. V dropped 3 bases and J dropped 2 bases, with 27 bases sitting between them. The CDR3 loop reads CASSARRDTDGAGAYEQYF. The CDR3 DNA sequence: TGTGCCAGCAGCGCGCGCCGGGACACAGATGGGGCTGGGGCCTACGAGCAGTACTTC. Drawing the rest from reference TRBV9 and TRBJ2-7, the complete variable domain is DSGVTQTPKHLITATGQRVTLRCSPRSGDLSVYWYQQSLDQGLQFLIQYYNGEERAKGNILERFSAQQFPDLHSELNLSSLELGDSALYFCASSARRDTDGAGAYEQYFGPGTRLTVT.

The chain uses TRBV5-4 and TRBJ2-2; 12 bases agree with TRBD2. The CDR3 length is 18 residues. V dropped 0 bases and J dropped 2; count of bases not matched to a gene: 5. Germline V gene sequence: CDR1 SGHNT, CDR2 YYREEE (reference sequence). CDR3 nucleotides: TGTGCCAGCAGCTTGGGAGGACTAGCGGGAATTAACACCGGGGAGCTGTTTTTT. Protein sequence: CASSLGGLAGINTGELFF.

The chain links TRBV5-1 to TRBJ2-1; D unresolved. The CDR3 consists of 15 residues. V lost 4 bases to trimming and J lost 2 bases, with 13 bases between them. CDR1 is SGHRS and CDR2 is YFSETQ in the germline V gene. CDR3 sequence (DNA): TGCGCCAGCAGCAGTTCCTCACAACCCTACAATGAGCAGTTCTTC. Translated: CASSSSSQPYNEQFF.

The rearrangement uses TRBV6-5 and TRBJ2-5, with D possibly TRBD1 on 6 matching bases. Trimming took 2 bases from V and 2 from J, leaving 12 bases between them. This CDR3 has 15 amino acids. CDR1 is MNHEY and CDR2 is SVGAGI in the germline V gene. The CDR3 protein is CASSYSGRGQETQYF. The CDR3 DNA reads TGTGCCAGCAGTTACAGCGGCAGGGGACAAGAGACCCAGTACTTC.

This sequence joins TRBV28 and TRBJ1-2; no firm D call. The CDR3 consists of 18 residues. The germline gives CDR1 MDHEN, CDR2 SYDVKM. V lost 4 bases, J lost 4 bases, and 25 bases lay in between. CDR3 nucleotides: TGTGCCAGCAGTTACCCGTTTGAGGGTATAAGCGTCGCCTATGGCTACACCTTC. Its protein product is CASSYPFEGISVAYGYTF.

This clone was counted once. The CDR3 sequence: CASSHLLAEAKYEQYF. For the CDR3, the DNA is TGTGCCAGCAGTCATCTACTAGCGGAAGCGAAGTACGAGCAGTACTTC. V usage is TRBV5-4 and J usage is TRBJ2-7, with 8 bases matching TRBD2. The trim removed 5 bases at V and 4 bases at J, leaving 14 bases unmatched. The CDR3 totals 16 residues. Looked up from germline, CDR1 is SGHNT and CDR2 is YYREEE (reference sequence).

The chain recombines TRBV6-6 with TRBJ2-1; TRBD2 aligns across 11 bases. With 2 bases clipped from V and 6 bases from J, the junction kept 0 bases outside the gene matches. This CDR3 region has 14 residues. Germline lookup yields CDR1 MNHNY and CDR2 SVGAGI (reference sequence). The CDR3 nucleotides read TGTGCCAGCAGTTACGGGACTAGCGGCAATGAGCAGTTCTTC. Protein: CASSYGTSGNEQFF.

V is TRBV4-3 and J is TRBJ2-3, with 9 bases lining up with TRBD2. The CDR3 contains 16 residues. Germline CDR1 LGHNA, CDR2 YSLEER. The ends lost 0 bases at V and 6 bases at J; junction bases unmatched: 7. CDR3 coding DNA: TGCGCCAGCAGCCAAGATCTGCGGGGGGGCCGTGATACGCAGTATTTT. Translated: CASSQDLRGGRDTQYF.

This clone rates as medium-sized. The V and J genes are TRBV6-5 and TRBJ2-3; 7 positions match TRBD2. CDR3 length: 15 residues. With 6 bases clipped from V and 2 bases from J, the junction kept 8 bases outside the gene matches. Per germline, CDR1 MNHEY and CDR2 SVGAGI. The CDR3 here is CASSRSGEVTDTQYF. Written as DNA, the CDR3 is TGTGCCAGCAGCAGGAGCGGGGAGGTCACAGATACGCAGTATTTT.

The V call is TRBV19, the J call TRBJ1-1, with D possibly TRBD1 on 6 matching bases. This CDR3 is 13 amino acids long. Trimming shortened V by 4 bases and J by 5 bases, and 11 bases separated the two germline ends. The germline V gene has CDR1 LNHDA and CDR2 SQIVND (reference sequence). The CDR3 nucleotides are TGTGCCAGTAGTACCAGGGGCGGTACTGAAGCTTTCTTT. Protein sequence: CASSTRGGTEAFF.

J is TRBJ2-5 and V is TRBV4-2, with D hard to call. Per the germline V gene, CDR1 is LGHNA and CDR2 is YNFKEQ. The V gene lost 0 bases and the J gene lost 2 bases, with 10 bases spanning the gap. The CDR3 extends over 15 amino acids. The DNA of the CDR3 is TGTGCCAGCAGCCAAGAACCAGGTCGGCAAGAGACCCAGTACTTC. It translates to CASSQEPGRQETQYF.

This rearrangement joins TRBV7-9 to TRBJ1-1, with D tentatively TRBD1 (5 bases). The CDR3 length is 14 residues. V was clipped by 5 bases and J by 2 bases, with 12 bases between them. Per germline, CDR1 SEHNR and CDR2 FQNEAQ (reference sequence). DNA of the CDR3: TGTGCCAGCAGCCGCGGGACCGTCAACACTGAAGCTTTCTTT. Its translation is CASSRGTVNTEAFF.